Listed here are 27 T cell receptor beta chains from one sample, sequenced in a study of breast tumors, draining lymph nodes, adjacent tissues listed by TCRdb under 2016. Library construction relied on multiplex PCR. Sequencer: Illumina HiSeq 2000. In TCRdb, the public reads were trimmed at Q25 with fastp and aligned with MiXCR, with productive beta chains retained. CDR3 protein sequences are deduplicated, and each keeps its most common genes and DNA. This sample gives around 190,000 distinct CDR3 sequences in total; roughly a third of them show up just once. The ten most abundant clones make up around 4.5% of the sample. Lymph node samples were obtained from the axillary draining lymph nodes of breast cancer patients. Sequenced sample: axillary lymph node tissue. The receptors derive from a female donor with breast cancer. Some clones in this sample may be carry-over from other donors' samples.

This clonotype was observed at least ten times. The V gene is TRBV19, the J gene TRBJ2-2, with D maybe TRBD1 (5 bases). This CDR3 contains 16 residues. Germline loops: CDR1 LNHDA, CDR2 SQIVND (reference sequence). V was cut by 1 base and J by 6 bases, with 15 bases left in between. The CDR3 DNA sequence: TGTGCCAGTAGTATAGTTGGCAGGGTCAGCGCCGGGGAGCTGTTTTTT. This gives the protein CASSIVGRVSAGELFF.

To note about this clonotype: A much larger clone differs by one base, so this may be a read error. The CDR3, as DNA: TGTGCCAGCAGTTTAGGTAGGGGACAGGGATACGACCAGTACTTC. Its translation is CASSLGRGQGYDQYF. V gene TRBV12-3 or TRBV12-4 combines with J gene TRBJ2-7, with 9 bases that match TRBD1. The CDR3 covers 15 residues.

This clonotype was seen ten or more times. The genes are TRBV14 and TRBJ1-2; unclear D gene. Germline V lookup: CDR1 SGHDN, CDR2 FVKESK. The CDR3 runs to 15 residues. Trimming removed 0 bases from V and 6 bases from J, with 14 bases in between. CDR3 coding DNA: TGTGCCAGCAGCCAAGAAAGAGGGATCCGGGATGGCTACACCTTC. It translates to CASSQERGIRDGYTF.

This chain connects TRBV30 to TRBJ2-3; 8 bases agree with TRBD2. The CDR3 is made up of 14 amino acids. After removal of 3 bases from V and 0 bases from J, the junction contained 2 bases not matched to a gene. Germline V gene sequence: CDR1 GTSNPN, CDR2 SVGIG (reference sequence). The CDR3 region is CAWRLAVSTDTQYF. The CDR3 DNA is TGTGCCTGGAGACTAGCGGTGAGCACAGATACGCAGTATTTT.

This clonotype occurred a few times. With a much larger clone just one base away, this may be a read error. The V and J genes are TRBV7-2 and TRBJ2-1; perhaps TRBD2 as D (6 bases). This CDR3 comprises 15 residues. Germline V gene sequence: CDR1 SGHTA, CDR2 FQGNSA. CDR3 protein: CASRFSGGVGNEQLF. For the CDR3, the DNA is TGTGCCTCCCGATTTAGCGGAGGAGTGGGAAATGAGCAGCTCTTC.

The V and J genes are TRBV9 and TRBJ1-1, with D perhaps matching TRBD1 (5 bases). Germline V gene sequence: CDR1 SGDLS, CDR2 YYNGEE. V was trimmed by 0 bases and J by 4 bases, leaving 13 bases between them. The CDR3 has 15 amino acids. CDR3 in amino acids: CASSVAVGGVTEAFF. Here the CDR3 DNA reads TGTGCCAGCAGCGTAGCTGTGGGGGGGGTCACTGAAGCTTTCTTT.

With regard to this clonotype: Since a much larger clone is just one base distant, this may be a read error. V and J are TRBV5-4 and TRBJ2-1; 8 nucleotides match TRBD2. The V and J ends lost 4 bases and 5 bases, in that order; junction bases with no gene match: 8. This CDR3 spans 15 amino acids. Germline V CDR1 and CDR2: SGHNT, YYREEE (reference sequence). CDR3 nucleotide sequence: TGTGCCAGCAGCCAACCGGGACTAGGTCACAATGAGCAGTTCTTC. Its translation is CASSQPGLGHNEQFF.

On this clonotype: One base away lies a much larger clone, so this may be a sequencing read error. The chain recombines TRBV6-1 with TRBJ1-2; TRBD1 agrees at 8 bases. The CDR3 covers 14 residues. The J segment lost 3 bases and the V segment lost 5 bases, leaving 5 bases of the junction unmatched. Germline lookup yields CDR1 MNHNS and CDR2 SASEGT. CDR3 residues: CASSQVQGDYGYTF. CDR3 DNA: TGTGCCAGCAGTCAAGTACAGGGGGACTATGGCTACACCTTC.

A note on this clonotype: A read error may explain this, as a much larger clone is one base away. The chain links TRBV7-9 to TRBJ1-2; D ambiguous. The CDR3 length is 15 residues. CDR1 and CDR2 (germline): SEHNR, FQNEAQ (reference sequence). The CDR3 coding sequence is TGTGCCAGCAGCCGCCCTCAGGCCGTAAACTATGGCTACCCCTTC. It specifies CASSRPQAVNYGYPF.

This clonotype was counted at least ten times. This sequence joins TRBV12-3 or TRBV12-4 and TRBJ1-5; the D is unclear. Trimming took 3 bases from V and 4 from J, leaving 13 bases between them. This CDR3 region has 15 residues. The CDR3 sequence: CASSFGSGRNQPQHF. In DNA, the CDR3 is TGTGCCAGCAGTTTCGGGTCTGGAAGGAATCAGCCCCAGCATTTT.

Of note for this clonotype: As the CDR3 is not closed by the conserved phenylalanine or tryptophan, this likely results from a read error. The DNA is omitted, as the CDR3 cannot be located on it reliably, and the CDR3 follows TCRdb's listing. CDR3 residues: CSTPGAGNT. This chain connects TRBV29-1 to TRBJ1-3; the DNA was not compared with TRBD1, the D call given in the table. From its first to its last residue, the CDR3 has 9 amino acids. Germline V gene lookup returns CDR1 SQVTM and CDR2 ANQGSEA.

A word on this clonotype: A read error may be the cause here, since a much bigger clone is one base away. CDR3: CASGIGLAGVIYEQFF. The CDR3 DNA reads as TGTGCCAGCGGTATCGGACTAGCGGGGGTCATTTATGAGCAGTTCTTC. The chain recombines TRBV12-3 or TRBV12-4 with TRBJ2-1; 13 bases fit TRBD2. This CDR3 is built from 16 residues. J was trimmed by 8 bases and V by 8 bases; bases with no gene match: 12.

This rearrangement joins TRBV11-3 to TRBJ1-6, with D tentatively TRBD1 (6 bases). Germline V CDR1 and CDR2: SGHNT, YENEEA. The CDR3 totals 14 residues. V shed 6 bases and J shed 7 bases, with 13 bases lying between them. The CDR3 DNA is TGTGCCAGCAGTATCAAAAGGGGGAATTCACCCCTCCACTTT. This translates into CASSIKRGNSPLHF.

This clonotype was seen at least ten times. The chain carries TRBV4-1 and TRBJ2-3, with 7 bases fitting TRBD1. Germline-derived CDR1 and CDR2 are MGHRA and YSYEKL. The CDR3 length is 15 residues. J was trimmed by 7 bases and V by 0 bases; bases with no gene match: 7. DNA of the CDR3: TGCGCCAGCAGCCAAGATGGGCAGGGGGTGAATACGCAGTATTTT. This encodes CASSQDGQGVNTQYF.

This clonotype was seen repeatedly, ten times or more. This rearrangement joins TRBV13 to TRBJ2-7, with 9 bases fitting TRBD1. This CDR3 is 15 amino acids long. Trimming at V came to 4 bases and at J to 7 bases, leaving 11 bases not matched to a gene. CDR1 PRHDT and CDR2 FYEKMQ come from the germline V gene (reference sequence). CDR3 nucleotide sequence: TGTGCCAGCAGCTCAAAGGCGGACAGGGGTCGGGAGCAGTACTTC. Translation gives CASSSKADRGREQYF. The full variable domain, its missing parts supplied by reference TRBV13 and TRBJ2-7, is AAGVIQSPRHLIKEKRETATLKCYPIPRHDTVYWYQQGPGQDPQFLISFYEKMQSDKGSIPDRFSAQQFSDYHSELNMSSLELGDSALYFCASSSKADRGREQYFGPGTRLTVT.

This clonotype appeared many times. The chain joins TRBV7-9 to TRBJ2-7; D may be TRBD2 (5 bases). This CDR3 contains 14 residues. The V end lost 2 bases, the J end lost 2 bases, and 10 bases lay between the germline ends. Germline CDR1 is SEHNR and CDR2 is FQNEAQ (reference sequence). The CDR3 sequence: CASSLMSGTYEQYF. The CDR3 DNA reads as TGTGCCAGCAGCTTAATGAGCGGTACCTACGAGCAGTACTTC. Full variable domain (remainder filled in from reference TRBV7-9 and TRBJ2-7): DTGVSQNPRHKITKRGQNVTFRCDPISEHNRLYWYRQTLGQGPEFLTYFQNEAQLEKSRLLSDRFSAERPKGSFSTLEIQRTEQGDSAMYLCASSLMSGTYEQYFGPGTRLTVT.

This clonotype has at least ten counts. The chain carries TRBV12-3 or TRBV12-4 and TRBJ2-3; 7 nucleotides agree with TRBD1. With 7 bases clipped from V and 6 bases from J, the junction kept 10 bases outside the gene matches. The CDR3 has 14 residues. The CDR3 DNA is TGTGCCAGCAAGGGGGCAGGGAACGTCGATACGCAGTATTTT. This codes for CASKGAGNVDTQYF.

In its sample, this clonotype was seen many times. CDR3: CASSPWDSPGEQFF. The CDR3 bases are TGTGCCAGCAGCCCTTGGGACTCCCCTGGGGAGCAGTTCTTC. This chain joins TRBV7-3 and TRBJ2-1; tentative D call: TRBD2 (6 bases). The CDR3 is made up of 14 amino acids. In germline, CDR1 is SGHTA, CDR2 FQGTGA. V was clipped by 5 bases and J by 10 bases, with 18 bases between them.

This clonotype was found many times. This chain uses TRBV11-3 with TRBJ1-2, with 8 bases that match TRBD1. Per the germline V gene, CDR1 is SGHNT and CDR2 is YENEEA. The CDR3 sequence is 15 residues long. V was pared by 4 bases and J by 5 bases, with 9 bases of the junction left unmatched. DNA of the CDR3: TGTGCCAGCAGCTCTCCCGGACAGGGTCGGTATGGCTACACCTTC. Translation: CASSSPGQGRYGYTF.

This sequence joins TRBV29-1 and TRBJ2-1; D might be TRBD1 or TRBD2, each matching 5 bases. The CDR3 runs 14 residues. V gave up 3 bases and J gave up 4 bases, with 13 bases separating them. Germline CDR1 is SQVTM and CDR2 is ANQGSEA. The CDR3: CSVDRGRVYNEQFF. The CDR3 bases are TGCAGCGTTGATCGGGGCAGGGTGTACAATGAGCAGTTCTTC.

This rearrangement joins TRBV10-3 to TRBJ1-1; 8 nucleotides line up with TRBD1. Germline loops: CDR1 ENHRY, CDR2 SYGVKD. CDR3 length: 13 residues. J lost 4 bases, V lost 3 bases, and 1 base had no gene match. In DNA, the CDR3 is TGTGCCATCAGTGACAGGGGGCCCACTGAAGCTTTCTTT. This encodes CAISDRGPTEAFF.

This clonotype was found many times. V and J are TRBV9 and TRBJ2-3; D unresolved. With 0 bases removed from V and 4 bases from J, the gap between germline ends came to 6 bases. This CDR3 is built from 13 residues. Germline CDR1 is SGDLS and CDR2 is YYNGEE. DNA of the CDR3: TGTGCCAGCAGCGTAGCTCCCCCAGATACGCAGTATTTT. Translating gives CASSVAPPDTQYF.

On this clonotype: A much larger clone is a single base away; this may be a read error. This chain links TRBV29-1 with TRBJ2-7; the match to TRBD2 covers 11 bases. The CDR3 runs 13 residues. The junction had 7 bases not matched to a gene; V was cut back by 6 bases and J by 6 bases. Germline CDR1 and CDR2: SQVTM and ANQGSEA. The CDR3 loop is CSVRLAGKCEQYF. CDR3 sequence (DNA): TGCAGCGTGCGACTAGCGGGAAAGTGCGAGCAGTACTTC.

The chain combines TRBV9 with TRBJ2-3; 7 bases fit TRBD2. Losses at the gene ends were 5 bases for V and 1 base for J; bases not matched to a gene: 16. The germline V gene encodes CDR1 SGDLS and CDR2 YYNGEE. CDR3 length: 18 amino acids. The DNA for the CDR3 is TGTGCCAGCAGTTTATCATTTCGAGCGGGGAGAGGCACAGATACGCAGTATTTT. Its protein product is CASSLSFRAGRGTDTQYF.

The chain carries TRBV18 and TRBJ2-3; D unclear. CDR1 is KGHSH and CDR2 is LQKENI in the germline V gene. The V end was cut by 5 bases, the J end by 6 bases, with 15 bases between. This CDR3 has 14 amino acids. The CDR3 bases are TGTGCCAGCTCAGAATCGGGCCACTGGGATACGCAGTATTTT. Protein sequence: CASSESGHWDTQYF. The full variable domain, in which reference TRBV18 and TRBJ2-3 provide the parts outside the CDR3, is NAGVMQNPRHLVRRRGQEARLRCSPMKGHSHVYWYRQLPEEGLKFMVYLQKENIIDESGMPKERFSAEFPKEGPSILRIQQVVRGDSAAYFCASSESGHWDTQYFGPGTRLTVL.

CDR3 amino acids: CSATGGWNTEAFF. DNA of the CDR3: TGCAGTGCAACAGGGGGCTGGAACACTGAAGCTTTCTTT. The chain links TRBV20-1 to TRBJ1-1, with TRBD1 matching 9 bases. This CDR3 has 13 amino acids. Germline trimming cut 6 bases from V and 1 base from J; bases unmatched to any gene: 3. Per the germline V gene, CDR1 is DFQATT and CDR2 is SNEGSKA (reference sequence).

The chain carries TRBV12-3 or TRBV12-4 and TRBJ2-7; 16 bases fit TRBD2. The CDR3 is 18 residues long. J was trimmed by 5 bases and V by 3 bases; bases with no gene match: 10. The CDR3 DNA is TGTGCCAGCAGTTTGGGGACTAGCGGGGGGGCTACGAGGAACGAGCAGTACTTC. This sequence encodes CASSLGTSGGATRNEQYF.